This TCR beta chain comes out of a study of cytotoxic CD8 clonotypes in ibrutinib-treated CLL. Trimming pared 2 bases from V and 11 bases from J, leaving 15 bases between. The CDR3 loop spans 13 amino acids. Germline CDR1 reads SGHTA; CDR2 reads FQGNSA. Clones were sequenced by immunoSEQ multiplex PCR, and TCRdb holds only the in-frame ones, with some missing. The top ten clones hold roughly 22% of a sample with approximately 53,000 clones, roughly 85% of them seen once. The sample here was PBMCs, taken after 24 months of ibrutinib treatment. This TCR came from a human donor with chronic lymphocytic leukemia. This chain links TRBV7-2 with TRBJ1-1; D not certain. This CDR3 is CASSLPHGPRAFF. The CDR3 bases are TGTGCCAGCAGCTTACCACACGGCCCCAGGGCTTTCTTT.